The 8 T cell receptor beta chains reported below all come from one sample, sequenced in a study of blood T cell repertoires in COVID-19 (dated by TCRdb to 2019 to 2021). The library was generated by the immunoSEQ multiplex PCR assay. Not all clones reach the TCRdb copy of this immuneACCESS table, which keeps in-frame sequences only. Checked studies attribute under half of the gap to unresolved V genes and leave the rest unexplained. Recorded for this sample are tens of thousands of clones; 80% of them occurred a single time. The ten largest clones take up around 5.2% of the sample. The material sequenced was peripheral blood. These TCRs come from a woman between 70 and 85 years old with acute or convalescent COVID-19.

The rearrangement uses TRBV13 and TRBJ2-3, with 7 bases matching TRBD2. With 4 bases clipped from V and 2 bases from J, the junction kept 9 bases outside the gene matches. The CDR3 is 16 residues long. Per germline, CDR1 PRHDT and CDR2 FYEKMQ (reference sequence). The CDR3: CASSSYSGPDTDTQYF. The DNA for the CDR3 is TGTGCCAGCAGCTCTTATAGCGGGCCTGACACAGATACGCAGTATTTT.

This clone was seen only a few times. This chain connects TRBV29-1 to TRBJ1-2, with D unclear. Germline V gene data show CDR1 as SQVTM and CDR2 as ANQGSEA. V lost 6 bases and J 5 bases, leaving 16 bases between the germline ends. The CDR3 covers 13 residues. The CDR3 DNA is TGCAGCGTCCGGCAGGCAGGCGGGTATGGCTACACCTTC. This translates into CSVRQAGGYGYTF.

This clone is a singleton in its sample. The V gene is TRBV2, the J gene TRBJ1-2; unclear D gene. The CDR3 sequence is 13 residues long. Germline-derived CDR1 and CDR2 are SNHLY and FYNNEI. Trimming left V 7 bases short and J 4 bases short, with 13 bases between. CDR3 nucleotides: TGTGCCAGCATGGAGGGCAGCTTCTATGGCTACACCTTC. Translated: CASMEGSFYGYTF.

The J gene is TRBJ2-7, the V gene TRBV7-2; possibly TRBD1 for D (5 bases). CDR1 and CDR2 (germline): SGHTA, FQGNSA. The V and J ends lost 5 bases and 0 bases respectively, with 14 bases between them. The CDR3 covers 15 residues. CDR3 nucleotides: TGTGCCAGCAGCGGGGCAGGGTACAGCTCCTACGAGCAGTACTTC. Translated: CASSGAGYSSYEQYF.

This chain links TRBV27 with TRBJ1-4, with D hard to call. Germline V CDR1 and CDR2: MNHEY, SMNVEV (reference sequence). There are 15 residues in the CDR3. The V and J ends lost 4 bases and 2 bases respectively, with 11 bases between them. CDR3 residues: CASSSSTATNEKLFF. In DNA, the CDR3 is TGTGCCAGCAGTTCCTCGACTGCGACTAATGAAAAACTGTTTTTT.

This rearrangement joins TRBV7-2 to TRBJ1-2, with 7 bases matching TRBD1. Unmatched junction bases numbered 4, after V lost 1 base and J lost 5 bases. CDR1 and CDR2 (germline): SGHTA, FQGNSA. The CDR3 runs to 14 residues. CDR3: CASSLVHRGYGYTF. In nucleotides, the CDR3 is TGTGCCAGCAGCTTAGTCCACAGGGGATATGGCTACACCTTC. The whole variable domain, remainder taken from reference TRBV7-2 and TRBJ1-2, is GAGVSQSPSNKVTEKGKDVELRCDPISGHTALYWYRQSLGQGLEFLIYFQGNSAPDKSGLPSDRFSAERTGGSVSTLTIQRTQQEDSAVYLCASSLVHRGYGYTFGSGTRLTVV.

The DNA for the CDR3 is TGTGCCAGCAGTTCAGGGTGGGGCAATCAGCCCCAGCATTTT. Amino acids: CASSSGWGNQPQHF. The V gene is TRBV6-5, the J gene TRBJ1-5, with D maybe TRBD1 (5 bases). V was pared by 4 bases and J by 2 bases, with 9 bases between. The CDR3 is 14 residues long. Germline values: CDR1 MNHEY, CDR2 SVGAGI.

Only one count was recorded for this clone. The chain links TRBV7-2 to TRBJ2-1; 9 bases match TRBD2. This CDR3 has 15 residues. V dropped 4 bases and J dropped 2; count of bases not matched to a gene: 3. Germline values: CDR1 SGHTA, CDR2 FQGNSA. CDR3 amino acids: CASSWQRGAYNEQFF. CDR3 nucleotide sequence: TGTGCCAGCAGCTGGCAGCGGGGGGCCTACAATGAGCAGTTCTTC.